This T cell receptor beta chain derives from a study of human T cells and chemical hapten exposure. Stated time point: patch test 3, about 24 weeks after DPC sensitization. The treatment here: therapeutic diphenylcyclopropenone sensitization with weekly scalp DPC. CDR1 is SQVTM, CDR2 ANQGSEA, per germline. Trimming removed 4 bases at V and 7 bases at J, with 14 bases between. This CDR3 spans 13 amino acids. MiXCR, run by TCRdb on the RACE reads, gives a single entry per CDR3 protein. The table shows roughly 60,000 distinct CDR3 sequences, with roughly 12% occurring only once. The chain combines TRBV29-1 with TRBJ2-1, with D tentatively TRBD1 (5 bases). This sequence originates from a man aged 25 to 40 with alopecia areata. Some clones in this sample may be carry-over from other donors' samples. This sample comprised whole blood, obtained in connection with sensitization to the hapten diphenylcyclopropenone (DPC). The CDR3 nucleotides read TGCAGCGTTGGCGGACAATATATTAATGAGCAGTTCTTC. Amino acid sequence: CSVGGQYINEQFF.